Listed below are T cell receptor beta chains from one sample, sequenced in a study of T-cell reconstitution after alpha-beta-depleted transplantation in children. TCRdb reprocessed the PCR reads with MiXCR, giving one entry per CDR3 protein. The sample lists around 960,000 distinct CDR3 sequences, about 29% occurring once. The sample in question was PBMCs, mostly from graft donor cells, obtained 360 days after TCRalphabeta/CD19-depleted stem cell transplant. The receptors were sampled from a boy under three years old who had a stem cell transplant for SCID, so the T cells may come from the graft donor. Both conserved end residues are part of each CDR3. A D gene is named only where the DNA matches it firmly. Only part of the rows carry a size: once, few, many, or a class if the clone is expanded.

TRBV4-3	few	TRBJ2-3	.	CASSQGQAPDTQYF	TGCGCCAGCAGCCAAGGACAGGCCCCAGATACGCAGTATTTT
TRBV20-1	few	TRBJ2-1	.	CSARDAMGQDYPVEQFF	TGCAGTGCTAGAGATGCGATGGGTCAAGACTATCCGGTTGAGCAGTTCTTC
TRBV5-1	.	TRBJ2-3	.	CASSSPSADTQYF	TGCGCCAGCAGCTCCCCTAGTGCAGATACGCAGTATTTT
TRBV2	few	TRBJ2-7	.	CASRPGRIISYEQYF	TGTGCCAGCAGACCGGGACGGATTATCTCCTACGAGCAGTACTTC
TRBV7-2	.	TRBJ2-2	.	CAIRYGGTNTGELFF	TGTGCCATCCGCTATGGGGGGACGAACACCGGGGAGCTGTTTTTT
TRBV5-5	.	TRBJ2-1	TRBD2	CASSLGTSGGHDEQFF	TGTGCCAGCAGCTTGGGGACTAGCGGGGGGCACGATGAGCAGTTCTTC
TRBV2	.	TRBJ2-1	.	CASSEQGRDEQFF	TGTGCCAGCAGTGAACAGGGAAGGGATGAGCAGTTCTTC
TRBV4-1	few	TRBJ1-1	.	CASSQERAGRTFAEAFF	TGCGCCAGCAGCCAAGAGAGGGCAGGGCGCACGTTCGCGGAAGCTTTCTTT
TRBV5-1	.	TRBJ2-3	.	CASSPRGSVDTQYF	TGCGCCAGCAGCCCCCGCGGAAGCGTTGATACGCAGTATTTT
TRBV2	.	TRBJ1-2	TRBD1	CASLPGQGHYGYTF	TGTGCCAGTCTTCCGGGACAGGGTCACTATGGCTACACCTTC
TRBV28	.	TRBJ2-3	.	CASSSPLGTSTDTQYF	TGTGCCAGCAGTTCCCCTCTGGGGACGAGCACAGATACGCAGTATTTT
TRBV7-2	few	TRBJ1-2	.	CASSLVSGYGYTF	TGTGCCAGCAGCTTAGTGTCAGGCTATGGCTACACCTTC
TRBV6-1	few	TRBJ1-2	TRBD1	CASSERAPGQQPGYTF	TGTGCCAGCAGCGAAAGGGCCCCGGGACAGCAGCCTGGCTACACCTTC
TRBV20-1	.	TRBJ2-1	.	CSAPPHNEQFF	TGCAGTGCTCCACCGCATAATGAGCAGTTCTTC
TRBV12-3/TRBV12-4	.	TRBJ2-1	.	CASSFGSPNEQFF	TGTGCCAGCAGTTTCGGGAGCCCCAATGAGCAGTTCTTC
TRBV2	.	TRBJ2-6	.	CASNRDSGANVLTF	TGTGCCAGCAACAGGGACTCGGGGGCCAACGTCCTGACTTTC
TRBV7-2	.	TRBJ2-5	TRBD1	CASSVSGTGTWETQYF	TGTGCCAGCAGCGTCTCCGGGACAGGGACTTGGGAGACCCAGTACTTC
TRBV20-1	.	TRBJ2-2	.	CSARGETGELFF	TGCAGTGCTAGAGGGGAAACCGGGGAGCTGTTTTTT
TRBV7-2	.	TRBJ2-5	TRBD1	CASSVQGSRETQYF	TGTGCCAGCAGCGTACAGGGGAGTAGAGAGACCCAGTACTTC
TRBV12-3/TRBV12-4	.	TRBJ2-4	TRBD1	CASSFRGRENIQYF	TGTGCCAGCAGTTTTAGGGGGCGGGAAAACATTCAGTACTTC
TRBV24-1	.	TRBJ2-1	.	CATFEGYNEQFF	TGTGCCACCTTTGAGGGATACAATGAGCAGTTCTTC
TRBV5-1	.	TRBJ2-7	.	CASSFRQSLEFGEQYF	TGCGCCAGCAGCTTCAGGCAGAGCCTAGAGTTCGGCGAGCAGTACTTC
TRBV12-3/TRBV12-4	few	TRBJ1-2	.	CASLEQGYGYTF	TGTGCCAGCCTCGAACAGGGCTATGGCTACACCTTC
TRBV12-3/TRBV12-4	few	TRBJ2-3	TRBD2	CASSFAASGGATDTQYF	TGTGCCAGCAGTTTCGCGGCTAGCGGGGGGGCTACAGATACGCAGTATTTT
TRBV7-9	few	TRBJ1-1	.	CASSPPPRGHQAFF	TGTGCCAGCAGCCCTCCCCCGAGAGGGCATCAAGCTTTCTTT
TRBV20-1	.	TRBJ1-2	.	CSVQFAGDGYTF	TGCAGTGTTCAGTTCGCCGGGGATGGCTACACCTTC